Presented here are 9 T cell receptor beta chains from one specimen sequenced in a study of cytomegalovirus exposure and HLA in healthy donors. PCR was performed using 60 Vbeta and 13 Jbeta primers. Profiling relied on immunoSEQ multiplex PCR, and the TCRdb table lists in-frame clones only, not all of them. The sample carries 200,000 or so clones, 78% recorded once. Sequenced input: PBMCs. The receptors originated from a woman aged 25 to 45 in good health and CMV-seropositive.

This chain connects TRBV6-6 to TRBJ2-3; no reliable D call. V lost 2 bases, J lost 2 bases, and 8 bases lay in between. The CDR3 runs to 14 residues. Germline V gene sequence: CDR1 MNHNY, CDR2 SVGAGI (reference sequence). The CDR3 sequence: CASSYPEDTDTQYF. DNA of the CDR3: TGTGCCAGCAGTTACCCTGAGGACACAGATACGCAGTATTTT.

The chain links TRBV9 to TRBJ1-3, with TRBD1 matching over 9 bases. CDR1 is SGDLS, CDR2 YYNGEE, per germline. J was trimmed by 0 bases and V by 3 bases; bases with no gene match: 4. The CDR3 has 16 amino acids. The CDR3 nucleotides are TGTGCCAGCAGCGGGCTGACAGGGGGCTCTGGAAACACCATATATTTT. Amino acids: CASSGLTGGSGNTIYF. The full variable domain, completed using reference TRBV9 and TRBJ1-3, is DSGVTQTPKHLITATGQRVTLRCSPRSGDLSVYWYQQSLDQGLQFLIQYYNGEERAKGNILERFSAQQFPDLHSELNLSSLELGDSALYFCASSGLTGGSGNTIYFGEGSWLTVV.

CDR3 loop: CASSQDRDWTNEQFF. The CDR3 DNA follows: TGCGCCAGCAGCCAAGACCGGGACTGGACCAATGAGCAGTTCTTC. The V and J genes are TRBV4-1 and TRBJ2-1; D might be TRBD2 (6 bases). V lost 0 bases and J 6 bases, leaving 12 bases between the germline ends. Germline V gene data show CDR1 as MGHRA and CDR2 as YSYEKL. CDR3 length: 15 amino acids.

The chain recombines TRBV2 with TRBJ2-1; 8 nucleotides match TRBD2. The CDR3 has 16 amino acids. CDR1 and CDR2 from the germline V gene are SNHLY and FYNNEI. V lost 9 bases, J lost 6 bases, and 16 bases stayed unmatched. The CDR3 nucleotides read TGTGCCAGAGCAGGTCTCGGACTAGCTCGCTCCAATGAGCAGTTCTTC. Translating it yields CARAGLGLARSNEQFF.

Details on this clone: The junction does not match germline at one end; this may be a read error. V and J are TRBV6-6 and TRBJ2-7; TRBD1 aligns across 8 bases. Germline CDR1 is MNHNY and CDR2 is SVGAGI (reference sequence). The CDR3 is 14 residues long. CDR3 nucleotides: TGTGCCGGCAGGTTGACAGGGGCTCCCTACGAGCAGTACTTC. Residues: CAGRLTGAPYEQYF.

CDR3 coding DNA: TGTGCCAGCAGTTGGGCTAGCGGCCACCCCCAAGAGACCCAGTACTTC. Its translation: CASSWASGHPQETQYF. The gene calls are TRBV6-5 and TRBJ2-5; TRBD2 aligns across 7 bases. The CDR3 is 16 amino acids. V gave up 4 bases and J gave up 1 base; unmatched junction bases: 9. Germline V gene data show CDR1 as MNHEY and CDR2 as SVGAGI.

A note on this clone: This specimen includes other DNA sequences encoding the same CDR3. J is TRBJ2-3 and V is TRBV28, with D maybe TRBD2 (6 bases). Germline V gives CDR1 MDHEN, CDR2 SYDVKM. This CDR3 has 15 amino acids. Trimming removed 3 bases at V and 0 bases at J, with 10 bases between. CDR3 DNA sequence: TGTGCCAGCAGTTTGGGGGGAGGCAGCACAGATACGCAGTATTTT. Translating it yields CASSLGGGSTDTQYF.

This clone was detected a few times. The CDR3 coding sequence is TGTGCCAGCAGCAGGGGACAGGGATGGACCGGGGAGCTGTTTTTT. Translated, it gives CASSRGQGWTGELFF. The chain combines TRBV5-6 with TRBJ2-2, with 9 positions matching TRBD1. Looked up from germline, CDR1 is SGHDT and CDR2 is YYEEEE. J was trimmed by 5 bases and V by 4 bases; bases with no gene match: 6. The CDR3 consists of 15 residues.

The chain links TRBV5-4 to TRBJ1-3; possible D gene TRBD1, 5 bases. The CDR3 contains 14 residues. The V end lost 3 bases, the J end lost 0 bases, and 7 bases lay between the germline ends. The germline CDR1 and CDR2 sequences are SGHNT and YYREEE (reference sequence). The CDR3, as DNA: TGTGCCAGCAGCTCAACAGGCTCTGGAAACACCATATATTTT. Translating gives CASSSTGSGNTIYF.